What follows are 2 T cell receptor beta chains derived from one specimen sequenced in a study of patients and donors after allogeneic stem cell transplantation. TCRdb redid the calling of the RT-PCR reads with MiXCR, one entry per CDR3 protein. The table lists about 230,000 distinct CDR3 sequences, 13% to 15% of them singletons. Sequenced sample: blood, either unsorted or a sorted T cell fraction (not recorded which). The source is a human donor who was either an allogeneic HSCT recipient or a stem cell or donor lymphocyte infusion donor (not recorded which). It is not recorded whose cells these are; they may come from a transplant donor.

A few counts support this clonotype. The chain has TRBV9 and TRBJ2-5; tentative D call: TRBD2 (6 bases). Trimming removed 4 bases from V and 3 bases from J, with 13 bases in between. This CDR3 comprises 14 residues. Germline V CDR1 and CDR2: SGDLS, YYNGEE. CDR3 coding DNA: TGTGCCAGCAGCCCTCCGACTAGGGAAGAGACCCAGTACTTC. Its translation: CASSPPTREETQYF.

This clonotype was observed a handful of times. This chain connects TRBV12-3 or TRBV12-4 to TRBJ1-3; TRBD1 matches 7 bases. After removal of 2 bases from V and 2 bases from J, the junction contained 0 bases not matched to a gene. The CDR3 covers 14 residues. The CDR3 DNA is TGTGCCAGCAGTTTACAGGGGGCTGGAAACACCATATATTTT. Protein: CASSLQGAGNTIYF.